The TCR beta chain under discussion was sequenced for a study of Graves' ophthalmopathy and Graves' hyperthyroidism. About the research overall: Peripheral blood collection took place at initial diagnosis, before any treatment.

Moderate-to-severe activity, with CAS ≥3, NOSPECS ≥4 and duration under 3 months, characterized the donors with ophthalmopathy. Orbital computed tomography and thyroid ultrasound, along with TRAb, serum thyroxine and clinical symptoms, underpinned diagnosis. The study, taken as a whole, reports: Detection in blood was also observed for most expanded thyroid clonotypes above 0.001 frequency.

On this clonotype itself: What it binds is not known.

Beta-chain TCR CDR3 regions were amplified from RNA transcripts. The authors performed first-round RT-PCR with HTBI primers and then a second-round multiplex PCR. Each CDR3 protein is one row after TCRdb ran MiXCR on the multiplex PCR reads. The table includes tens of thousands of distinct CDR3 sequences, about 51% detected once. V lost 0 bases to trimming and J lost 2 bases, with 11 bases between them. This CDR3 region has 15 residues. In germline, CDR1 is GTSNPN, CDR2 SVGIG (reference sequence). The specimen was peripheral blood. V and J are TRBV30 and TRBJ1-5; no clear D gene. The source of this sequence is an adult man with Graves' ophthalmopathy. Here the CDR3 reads CAWSVPGGRNQPQHF. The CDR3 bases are TGTGCCTGGAGTGTCCCAGGTGGTCGCAATCAGCCCCAGCATTTT.